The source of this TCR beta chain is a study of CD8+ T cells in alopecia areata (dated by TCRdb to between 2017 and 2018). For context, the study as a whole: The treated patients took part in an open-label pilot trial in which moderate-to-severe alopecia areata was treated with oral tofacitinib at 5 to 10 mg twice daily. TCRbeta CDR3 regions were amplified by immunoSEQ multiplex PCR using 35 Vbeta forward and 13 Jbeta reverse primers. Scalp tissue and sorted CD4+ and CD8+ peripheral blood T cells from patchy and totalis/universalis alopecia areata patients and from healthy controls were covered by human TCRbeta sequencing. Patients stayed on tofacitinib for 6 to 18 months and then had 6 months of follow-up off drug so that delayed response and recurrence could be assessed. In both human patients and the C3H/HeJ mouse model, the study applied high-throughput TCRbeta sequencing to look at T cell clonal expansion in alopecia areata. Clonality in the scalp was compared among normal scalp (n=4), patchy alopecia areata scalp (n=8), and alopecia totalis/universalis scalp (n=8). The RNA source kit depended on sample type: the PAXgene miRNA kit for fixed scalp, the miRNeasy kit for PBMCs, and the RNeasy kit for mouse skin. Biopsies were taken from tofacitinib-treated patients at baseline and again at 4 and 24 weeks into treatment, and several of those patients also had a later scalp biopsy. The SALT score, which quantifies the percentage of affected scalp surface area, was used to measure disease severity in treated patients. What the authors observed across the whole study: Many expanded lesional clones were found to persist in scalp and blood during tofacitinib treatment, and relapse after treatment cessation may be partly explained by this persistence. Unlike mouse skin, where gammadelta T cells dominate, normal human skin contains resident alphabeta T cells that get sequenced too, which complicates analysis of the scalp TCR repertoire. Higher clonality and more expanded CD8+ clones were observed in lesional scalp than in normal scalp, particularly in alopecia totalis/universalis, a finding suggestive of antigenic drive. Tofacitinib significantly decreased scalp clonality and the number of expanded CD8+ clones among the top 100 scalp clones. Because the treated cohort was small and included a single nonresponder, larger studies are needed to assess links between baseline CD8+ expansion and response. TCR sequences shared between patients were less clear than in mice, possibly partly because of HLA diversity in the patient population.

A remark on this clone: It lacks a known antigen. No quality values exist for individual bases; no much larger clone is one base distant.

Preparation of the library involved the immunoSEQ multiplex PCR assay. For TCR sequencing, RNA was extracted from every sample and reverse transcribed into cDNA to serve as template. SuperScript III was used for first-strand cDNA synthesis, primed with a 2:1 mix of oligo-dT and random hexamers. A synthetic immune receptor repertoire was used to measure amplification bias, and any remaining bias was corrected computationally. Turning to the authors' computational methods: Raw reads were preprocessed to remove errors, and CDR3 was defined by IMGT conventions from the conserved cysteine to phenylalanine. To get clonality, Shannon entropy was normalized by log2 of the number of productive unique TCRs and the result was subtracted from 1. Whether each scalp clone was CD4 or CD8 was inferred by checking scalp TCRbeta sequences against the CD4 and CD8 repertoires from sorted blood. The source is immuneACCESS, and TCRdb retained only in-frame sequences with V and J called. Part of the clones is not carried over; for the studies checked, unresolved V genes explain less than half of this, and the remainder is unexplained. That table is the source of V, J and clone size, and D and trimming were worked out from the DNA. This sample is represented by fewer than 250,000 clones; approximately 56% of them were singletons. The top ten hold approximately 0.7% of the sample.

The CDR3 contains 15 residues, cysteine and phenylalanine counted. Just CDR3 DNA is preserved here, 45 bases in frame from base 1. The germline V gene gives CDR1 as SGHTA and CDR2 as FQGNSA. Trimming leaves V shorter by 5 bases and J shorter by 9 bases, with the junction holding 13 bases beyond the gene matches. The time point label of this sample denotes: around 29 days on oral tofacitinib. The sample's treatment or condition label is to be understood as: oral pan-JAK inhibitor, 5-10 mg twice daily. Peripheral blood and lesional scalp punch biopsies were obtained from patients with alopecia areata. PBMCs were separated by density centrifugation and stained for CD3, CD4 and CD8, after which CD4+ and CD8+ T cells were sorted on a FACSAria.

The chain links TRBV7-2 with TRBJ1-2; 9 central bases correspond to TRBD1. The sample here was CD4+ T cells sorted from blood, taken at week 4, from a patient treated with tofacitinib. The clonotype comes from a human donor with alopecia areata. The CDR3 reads CASSPQPGQGSSYTF. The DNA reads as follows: TGTGCCAGCAGCCCACAACCGGGACAGGGTAGTAGCTACACCTTC.